The TCR beta chain under discussion was sequenced for a study of T cell responses to AZD1222 COVID-19 vaccine. Sequenced by immunoSEQ multiplex PCR; TCRdb stores in-frame clones only, minus some. In the table there are 90,000 to 150,000 clones, roughly nine tenths of which are singletons. A word on this clone: What it binds is not known.

Study results and limitations: Vaccine-related CD4 TCRs covered spike, predominating at 160-218 and 743-854.

The V and J ends lost 2 bases and 1 base respectively, with 6 bases between them. Germline V gene data show CDR1 as MNHEY and CDR2 as SMNVEV (reference sequence). This CDR3 has 14 amino acids. The starting material was peripheral blood, obtained 28 days after the second AZD1222 dose. This TCR was recovered from an adult who received the AZD1222 COVID-19 vaccine. The V gene is TRBV27, the J gene TRBJ1-5, with a tentative D call TRBD1 (6 bases). DNA for the CDR3: TGTGCCAGCAGTTTACAGGGGAGCAATCAGCCCCAGCATTTT. Translation gives CASSLQGSNQPQHF.